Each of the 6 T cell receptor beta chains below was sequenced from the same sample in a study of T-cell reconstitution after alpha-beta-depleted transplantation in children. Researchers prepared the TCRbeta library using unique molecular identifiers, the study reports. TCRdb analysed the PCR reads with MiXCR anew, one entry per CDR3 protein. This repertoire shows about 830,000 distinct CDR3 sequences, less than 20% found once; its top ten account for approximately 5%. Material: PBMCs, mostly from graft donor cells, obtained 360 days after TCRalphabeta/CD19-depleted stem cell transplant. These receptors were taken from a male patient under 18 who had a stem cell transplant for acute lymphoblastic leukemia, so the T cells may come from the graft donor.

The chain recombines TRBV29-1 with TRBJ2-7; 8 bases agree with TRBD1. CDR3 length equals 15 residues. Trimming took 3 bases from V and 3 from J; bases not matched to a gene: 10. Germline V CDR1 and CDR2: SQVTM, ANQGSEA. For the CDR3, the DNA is TGCAGCGTTGAGGAAAGGGGGACAGGTCACTACGAGCAGTACTTC. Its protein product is CSVEERGTGHYEQYF.

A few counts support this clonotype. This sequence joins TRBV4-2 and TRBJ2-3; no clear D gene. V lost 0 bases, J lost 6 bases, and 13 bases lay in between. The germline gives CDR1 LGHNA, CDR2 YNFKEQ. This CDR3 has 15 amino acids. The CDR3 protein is CASSQDSVSSDTQYF. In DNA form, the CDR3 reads TGTGCCAGCAGCCAAGATTCGGTTTCCTCGGATACGCAGTATTTT.

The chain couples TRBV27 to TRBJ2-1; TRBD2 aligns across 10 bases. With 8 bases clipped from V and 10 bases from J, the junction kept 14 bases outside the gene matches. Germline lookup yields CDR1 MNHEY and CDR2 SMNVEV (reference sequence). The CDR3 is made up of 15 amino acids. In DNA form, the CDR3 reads TGTGCCAGCGGGGGGGGACTAGCGATGTTTGGGGAGCAGTTCTTC. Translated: CASGGGLAMFGEQFF.

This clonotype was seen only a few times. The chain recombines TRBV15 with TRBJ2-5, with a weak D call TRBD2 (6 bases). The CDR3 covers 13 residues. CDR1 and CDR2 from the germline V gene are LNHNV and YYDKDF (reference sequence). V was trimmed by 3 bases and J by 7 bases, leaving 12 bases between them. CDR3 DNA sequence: TGTGCCACCAGCAGTTCCACCGGGGGGACCCAGTACTTC. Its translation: CATSSSTGGTQYF.

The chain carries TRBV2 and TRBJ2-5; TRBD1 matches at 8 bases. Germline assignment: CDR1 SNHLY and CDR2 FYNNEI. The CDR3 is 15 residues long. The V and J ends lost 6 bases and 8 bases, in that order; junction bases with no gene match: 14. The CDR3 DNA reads TGTGCCAGCAGCCTACAGGGGGTCGGCCTTGAAACCCAGTACTTC. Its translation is CASSLQGVGLETQYF.

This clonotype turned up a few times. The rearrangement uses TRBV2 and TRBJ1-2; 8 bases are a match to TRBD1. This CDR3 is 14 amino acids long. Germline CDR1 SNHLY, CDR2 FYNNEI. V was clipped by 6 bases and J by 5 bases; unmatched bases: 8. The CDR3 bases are TGTGCCAGCAGCTTTGACAGGGGCCCTTATGGCTACACCTTC. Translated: CASSFDRGPYGYTF.